This TCR beta chain was obtained from a study of OX40 agonist ivuxolimab in advanced cancers. As for the study in general: Past anti-PD-1, anti-PD-L1 or anti-CTLA-4 therapy was accepted, and 35% to 45% had received some. Partial responses were achieved by three patients, one with hepatocellular carcinoma and two with cutaneous melanoma.

Concerning this clone: Its antigen is undetermined.

Sequencing used immunoSEQ multiplex PCR; TCRdb keeps in-frame clones, though not all of them. The table has roughly 77,000 clones, roughly 90% seen once. Study observations and caveats: Mean expanded clone counts were higher in CD8+ than CD4+ T cells. At doses 0.1 to 3.0 mg/kg, CD4+ and CD8+ clones expanded.

Sequences were derived from CD4+ or CD8+ T cells sorted from blood, sampled in a trial of the OX40 agonist ivuxolimab. The TCR sequence derives from an adult with an advanced solid tumor such as melanoma, head and neck, liver or kidney cancer.

CDR3 protein: CASSPFQGEDTF. CDR3 sequence (DNA): TGTGCCAGCAGCCCGTTCCAGGGAGAGGACACCTTC. The V call is TRBV9, the J call TRBJ1-2, with a possible D match to TRBD1 (5 bases). Trimming took off 4 bases at V and 12 bases at J, with 16 bases between the two ends. This CDR3 has 12 amino acids. In germline, CDR1 is SGDLS, CDR2 YYNGEE.